A single sample is the source of the 5 T cell receptor beta chains below, sequenced in a study of shared clonotypes between healthy human individuals. It was CD45RO-negative cells, positively selected for CCR7, that made up naive CD8 cells, with terminally differentiated effector memory CD45RA+ cells excluded. Sequencing used immunoSEQ multiplex PCR; TCRdb keeps in-frame clones, though not all of them. The sample yields a few million clones, 93% seen once. Sequencing used naive CD8+ T cells from PBMCs. These receptors originate from a man aged 18 to 29 in good health. Some clones in this sample may be carry-over from other donors' samples.

The chain combines TRBV4-1 with TRBJ1-5; D gene unclear. Trimming removed 0 bases at V and 7 bases at J, with 10 bases between. The germline CDR1 and CDR2 sequences are MGHRA and YSYEKL. The CDR3 spans 14 residues. For the CDR3, the DNA is TGCGCCAGCAGCCAAGATCTTGAGGGACAGCCCCAGCATTTT. This gives the protein CASSQDLEGQPQHF.

The chain uses TRBV5-1 and TRBJ2-7; 9 bases map to TRBD1. J lost 5 bases, V lost 6 bases, and 6 bases had no gene match. Germline assignment: CDR1 SGHRS and CDR2 YFSETQ. The CDR3 is made up of 13 amino acids. The CDR3 bases are TGCGCCAGCACGGGACAGGGTCTTAACGAGCAGTACTTC. Translation gives CASTGQGLNEQYF.

This clone was found once. Other DNA sequences in the same sample also yield this CDR3. The chain is built from TRBV19 and TRBJ2-1; 11 bases agree with TRBD2. The V segment lost 6 bases and the J segment 6 bases; nucleotides outside the gene matches: 7. The CDR3 is 15 amino acids. Germline CDR1 reads LNHDA; CDR2 reads SQIVND (reference sequence). The CDR3 sequence: CASSPLAGGSNEQFF. DNA of the CDR3: TGTGCCAGTAGCCCCCTAGCGGGAGGCTCCAATGAGCAGTTCTTC.

The chain recombines TRBV10-3 with TRBJ1-2, with a tentative D call TRBD1 (5 bases). V was cut by 6 bases and J by 4 bases, with 15 bases left in between. The CDR3 runs 14 residues. The V gene's germline CDR1 is ENHRY and CDR2 SYGVKD. The CDR3 DNA reads as TGTGCCATCAGAGTAGGGGTTGGGGGCTATGGCTACACCTTC. Translated, it gives CAIRVGVGGYGYTF.

The gene calls are TRBV14 and TRBJ2-7, with 11 bases aligning to TRBD2. CDR3 length: 17 residues. The ends lost 1 base at V and 0 bases at J; junction bases unmatched: 5. From germline, CDR1 is SGHDN and CDR2 FVKESK. The CDR3 DNA reads TGTGCCAGCAGCCAAGGGGGACTAGCGGCCCTCTCCTACGAGCAGTACTTC. Protein sequence: CASSQGGLAALSYEQYF.